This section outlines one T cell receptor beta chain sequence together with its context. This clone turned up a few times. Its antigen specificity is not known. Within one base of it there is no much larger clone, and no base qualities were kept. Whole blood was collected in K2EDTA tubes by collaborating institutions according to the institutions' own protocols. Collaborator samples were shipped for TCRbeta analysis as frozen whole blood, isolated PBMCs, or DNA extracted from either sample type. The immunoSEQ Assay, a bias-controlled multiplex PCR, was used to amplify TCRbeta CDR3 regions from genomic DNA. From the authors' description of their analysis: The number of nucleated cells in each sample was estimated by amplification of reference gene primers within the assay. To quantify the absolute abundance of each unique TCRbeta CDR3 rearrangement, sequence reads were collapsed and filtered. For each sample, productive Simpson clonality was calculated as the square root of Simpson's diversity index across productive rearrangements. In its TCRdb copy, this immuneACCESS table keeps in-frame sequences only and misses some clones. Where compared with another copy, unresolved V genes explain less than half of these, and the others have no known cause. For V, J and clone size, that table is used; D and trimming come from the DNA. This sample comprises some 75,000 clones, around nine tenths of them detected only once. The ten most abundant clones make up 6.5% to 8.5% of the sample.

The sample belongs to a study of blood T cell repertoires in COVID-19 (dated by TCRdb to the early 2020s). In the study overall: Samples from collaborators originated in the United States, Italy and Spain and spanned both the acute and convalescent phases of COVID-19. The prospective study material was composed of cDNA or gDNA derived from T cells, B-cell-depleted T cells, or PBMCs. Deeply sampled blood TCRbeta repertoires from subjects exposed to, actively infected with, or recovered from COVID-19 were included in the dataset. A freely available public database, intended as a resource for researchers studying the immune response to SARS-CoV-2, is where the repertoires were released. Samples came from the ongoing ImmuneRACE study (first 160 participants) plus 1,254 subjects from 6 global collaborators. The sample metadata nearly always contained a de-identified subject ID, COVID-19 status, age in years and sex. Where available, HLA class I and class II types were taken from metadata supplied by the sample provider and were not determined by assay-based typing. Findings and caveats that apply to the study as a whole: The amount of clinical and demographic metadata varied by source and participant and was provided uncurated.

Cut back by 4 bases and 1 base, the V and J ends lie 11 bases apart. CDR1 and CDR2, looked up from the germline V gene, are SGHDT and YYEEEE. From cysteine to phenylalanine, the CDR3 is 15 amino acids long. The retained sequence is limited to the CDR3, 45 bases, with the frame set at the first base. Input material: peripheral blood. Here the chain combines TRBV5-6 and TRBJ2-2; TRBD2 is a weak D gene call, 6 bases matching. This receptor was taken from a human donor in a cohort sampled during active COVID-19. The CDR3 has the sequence CASSSGWGNTGELFF. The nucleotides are TGTGCCAGCAGCAGCGGGTGGGGGAACACCGGGGAGCTGTTTTTT.